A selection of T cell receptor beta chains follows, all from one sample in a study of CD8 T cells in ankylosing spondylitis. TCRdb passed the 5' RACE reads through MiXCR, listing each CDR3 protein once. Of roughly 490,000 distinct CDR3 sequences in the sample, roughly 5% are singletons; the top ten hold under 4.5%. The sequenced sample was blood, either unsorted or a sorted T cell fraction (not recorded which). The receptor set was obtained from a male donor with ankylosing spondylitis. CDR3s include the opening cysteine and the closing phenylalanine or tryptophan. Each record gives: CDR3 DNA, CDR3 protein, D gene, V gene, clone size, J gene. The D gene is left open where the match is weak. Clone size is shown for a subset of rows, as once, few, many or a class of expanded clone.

CDR3nt: TGTGCCATCAGTTGGACACCTAGCAATCAGCCCCAGCATTTT
CDR3aa: CAISWTPSNQPQHF
d_gene: -
v_gene: TRBV10-3
abundance: many
j_gene: TRBJ1-5

CDR3nt: TGTGCCAGCACCAAATCTATAGGCCAAACCTACGAGCAGTACTTC
CDR3aa: CASTKSIGQTYEQYF
d_gene: -
v_gene: TRBV6-1
abundance: few
j_gene: TRBJ2-7

CDR3nt: TGTGCCAGCGACAGGGGGGGCTGGGATGAGCAGTTCTTC
CDR3aa: CASDRGGWDEQFF
d_gene: TRBD1
v_gene: TRBV2
abundance: many
j_gene: TRBJ2-1

CDR3nt: TGTGCCAGCAGTCTCCTTAATTGGCCTAGCGGGGGGTTGAATGAGCAGTTCTTC
CDR3aa: CASSLLNWPSGGLNEQFF
d_gene: TRBD2
v_gene: TRBV12-3/TRBV12-4
abundance: many
j_gene: TRBJ2-1

CDR3nt: TGTGCCAGCACCGAGGGGAACCAGGCCTACAATGAGCAGTTCTTC
CDR3aa: CASTEGNQAYNEQFF
d_gene: -
v_gene: TRBV7-2
abundance: many
j_gene: TRBJ2-1

CDR3nt: TGCAGTGCTAGACCCCGACTCCAAGCCTTTTACAATGAGCAGTTCTTC
CDR3aa: CSARPRLQAFYNEQFF
d_gene: -
v_gene: TRBV20-1
abundance: many
j_gene: TRBJ2-1

CDR3nt: TGTGCCAGCAGCCGCTTATGGAGGGAGGCGCCCGAAGAGACCCAGTACTTC
CDR3aa: CASSRLWREAPEETQYF
d_gene: -
v_gene: TRBV11-2
abundance: many
j_gene: TRBJ2-5

CDR3nt: TGTGCCAGCAGTTTATCGTGGGGCGTTGGCACAGATACGCAGTATTTT
CDR3aa: CASSLSWGVGTDTQYF
d_gene: -
v_gene: TRBV27
abundance: -
j_gene: TRBJ2-3

CDR3nt: TGTGCCAGCGGACAGGAGATTAACTATGGCTACACCTTC
CDR3aa: CASGQEINYGYTF
d_gene: TRBD1
v_gene: TRBV7-2
abundance: -
j_gene: TRBJ1-2

CDR3nt: TGCAGTGCTAGTGCCGGGGTGGGAAAGGAGACCCAGTACTTC
CDR3aa: CSASAGVGKETQYF
d_gene: -
v_gene: TRBV20-1
abundance: many
j_gene: TRBJ2-5

CDR3nt: TGTGCCAGCAGCTTCCAGCCGGGACAAGACACTGAAGCTTTCTTT
CDR3aa: CASSFQPGQDTEAFF
d_gene: -
v_gene: TRBV7-3
abundance: many
j_gene: TRBJ1-1

CDR3nt: TGTGCCAGCAGCCAAGATGGAACAGGGGCAGGGCAGTACTTC
CDR3aa: CASSQDGTGAGQYF
d_gene: TRBD1
v_gene: TRBV4-2
abundance: many
j_gene: TRBJ2-7

CDR3nt: TGTGCCACCAGCAGCTTCCAGGGGACCTATGGCTACACCTTC
CDR3aa: CATSSFQGTYGYTF
d_gene: -
v_gene: TRBV15
abundance: many
j_gene: TRBJ1-2

CDR3nt: TGTGCCAGCAGCCCTTTCAGGTCTAGCGCAATCTACAATGAGCAGTTCTTC
CDR3aa: CASSPFRSSAIYNEQFF
d_gene: -
v_gene: TRBV7-9
abundance: few
j_gene: TRBJ2-1

CDR3nt: TGTGCCATCAGTGAGTCCTACAGCTCCTACGAGCAGTACTTC
CDR3aa: CAISESYSSYEQYF
d_gene: -
v_gene: TRBV10-3
abundance: many
j_gene: TRBJ2-7

CDR3nt: TGTGCCAGCAGCTTTTTAGCGGGAAATAGCGGGGAGCTGTTTTTT
CDR3aa: CASSFLAGNSGELFF
d_gene: TRBD2
v_gene: TRBV11-2
abundance: -
j_gene: TRBJ2-2

CDR3nt: TGCGCCAGCAGCCAAGATTTGAGGGGGGATGGCGAGACCCAGTACTTC
CDR3aa: CASSQDLRGDGETQYF
d_gene: -
v_gene: TRBV4-3
abundance: few
j_gene: TRBJ2-5

CDR3nt: TGTGCCAGCAGCTTAGCGCCCGGCCACAGCTCCTACAATGAGCAGTTCTTC
CDR3aa: CASSLAPGHSSYNEQFF
d_gene: -
v_gene: TRBV7-2
abundance: many
j_gene: TRBJ2-1

CDR3nt: TGTGCCAGCTCACCAAAGCGGGGGTACAATGAGCAGTTCTTC
CDR3aa: CASSPKRGYNEQFF
d_gene: TRBD2
v_gene: TRBV18
abundance: few
j_gene: TRBJ2-1

CDR3nt: TGCGCCAGCAGCTTCCGGGACACTCAAGGGACCCAGTACTTC
CDR3aa: CASSFRDTQGTQYF
d_gene: -
v_gene: TRBV5-1
abundance: many
j_gene: TRBJ2-5

CDR3nt: TGCGCCAGCAGCTTGGGTGACAGGCTCTCACCCCTCCACTTT
CDR3aa: CASSLGDRLSPLHF
d_gene: -
v_gene: TRBV5-1
abundance: few
j_gene: TRBJ1-6

CDR3nt: TGCGCCAGCAGCCACCCCGCGAGACAGGGAAACACCGGGGAGCTGTTTTTT
CDR3aa: CASSHPARQGNTGELFF
d_gene: TRBD1
v_gene: TRBV4-1
abundance: few
j_gene: TRBJ2-2

CDR3nt: TGCAGCGCCGCCGACAGGGGCCAAGAGACCCAGTACTTC
CDR3aa: CSAADRGQETQYF
d_gene: TRBD1
v_gene: TRBV29-1
abundance: many
j_gene: TRBJ2-5

CDR3nt: TGCGCCAGCAGCTTGGGGTTGGCGGCGGCCGGCGAGCAGCACTTC
CDR3aa: CASSLGLAAAGEQHF
d_gene: -
v_gene: TRBV5-1
abundance: -
j_gene: TRBJ2-7

CDR3nt: TGCAGTGCTAGGACGGACAGGGGGGTCTACGAGCAGTACTTC
CDR3aa: CSARTDRGVYEQYF
d_gene: TRBD1
v_gene: TRBV20-1
abundance: few
j_gene: TRBJ2-7

CDR3nt: TGCGCCAGCAGCTTGGGTCCAGAGTACGAGCAGTACTTC
CDR3aa: CASSLGPEYEQYF
d_gene: -
v_gene: TRBV5-1
abundance: many
j_gene: TRBJ2-7

CDR3nt: TGTGCCAGCAGTTACGGCGGGACAGGAGTTCTCTACGAGCAGTACTTC
CDR3aa: CASSYGGTGVLYEQYF
d_gene: TRBD1
v_gene: TRBV6-5
abundance: many
j_gene: TRBJ2-7

CDR3nt: TGTGCCAGCAGTGAAGTTCTAGCCGGGGACAGGGTGGAGGACGAGCAGTACTTC
CDR3aa: CASSEVLAGDRVEDEQYF
d_gene: TRBD1
v_gene: TRBV25-1
abundance: many
j_gene: TRBJ2-7

CDR3nt: TGTGCCATCAGTGCGACAGGGGATAACACCATATATTTT
CDR3aa: CAISATGDNTIYF
d_gene: TRBD1
v_gene: TRBV10-3
abundance: many
j_gene: TRBJ1-3

CDR3nt: TGCGCCAGCAGCCAAGCGCCAGGGTCCTCCTACGAGCAGTACTTC
CDR3aa: CASSQAPGSSYEQYF
d_gene: -
v_gene: TRBV4-1
abundance: many
j_gene: TRBJ2-7

CDR3nt: TGTGCCAGCAGTTCCCGACAAGATGGATATGAAAAACTGTTTTTT
CDR3aa: CASSSRQDGYEKLFF
d_gene: -
v_gene: TRBV27
abundance: many
j_gene: TRBJ1-4

CDR3nt: TGTGCCAGCACCCCAATGGGACATTCTACTACCTACGAGCAGTACTTC
CDR3aa: CASTPMGHSTTYEQYF
d_gene: -
v_gene: TRBV28
abundance: -
j_gene: TRBJ2-7

CDR3nt: TGTGCCAGCAGCACCCTACATGGGACAGGGCCCTACACCTTC
CDR3aa: CASSTLHGTGPYTF
d_gene: TRBD1
v_gene: TRBV7-2
abundance: many
j_gene: TRBJ1-2

CDR3nt: TGTGCCAGCAGCCCATATACAAGGACAGGGGAGGACGAGCAGTACTTC
CDR3aa: CASSPYTRTGEDEQYF
d_gene: TRBD1
v_gene: TRBV11-2
abundance: many
j_gene: TRBJ2-7

CDR3nt: TGCAGTGCTAGGGGCCGGTTAACACTTGGAGACTTTGGCACCGGGGAGCTGTTTTTT
CDR3aa: CSARGRLTLGDFGTGELFF
d_gene: -
v_gene: TRBV20-1
abundance: -
j_gene: TRBJ2-2

CDR3nt: TGTGCCAGCAGCTTAGCATCCCGGGGCGAAAAACTGTTTTTT
CDR3aa: CASSLASRGEKLFF
d_gene: -
v_gene: TRBV7-9
abundance: few
j_gene: TRBJ1-4

CDR3nt: TGCAGCGCAGGGACAGACTTACTTGGAAACACCATATATTTT
CDR3aa: CSAGTDLLGNTIYF
d_gene: TRBD1
v_gene: TRBV29-1
abundance: many
j_gene: TRBJ1-3

CDR3nt: TGCAGTGCTACGAGCAATCAGCCCCAGCATTTT
CDR3aa: CSATSNQPQHF
d_gene: -
v_gene: TRBV20-1
abundance: many
j_gene: TRBJ1-5

CDR3nt: TGTGCCAGCAGCTTAGATAGGGGGACAGGGGAAAACATTCAGTACTTC
CDR3aa: CASSLDRGTGENIQYF
d_gene: TRBD1
v_gene: TRBV11-2
abundance: many
j_gene: TRBJ2-4

CDR3nt: TGCAGCAAACAGGGAGGGGACAATGAGCAGTTCTTC
CDR3aa: CSKQGGDNEQFF
d_gene: -
v_gene: TRBV29-1
abundance: many
j_gene: TRBJ2-1

CDR3nt: TGCAGTGCTAGAGATTCGGGGGGTAGCCCCTATAGCAATCAGCCCCAGCATTTT
CDR3aa: CSARDSGGSPYSNQPQHF
d_gene: -
v_gene: TRBV20-1
abundance: -
j_gene: TRBJ1-5

CDR3nt: TGTGCCAGCAGTTTATGGGGGCACAATGAGCAGTTCTTC
CDR3aa: CASSLWGHNEQFF
d_gene: -
v_gene: TRBV27
abundance: few
j_gene: TRBJ2-1

CDR3nt: TGTGCCAGCAGCTCCCTCGACAGGGTCTCTATCTATGGCTACACCTTC
CDR3aa: CASSSLDRVSIYGYTF
d_gene: TRBD1
v_gene: TRBV7-9
abundance: many
j_gene: TRBJ1-2

CDR3nt: TGTGCCAGCAGTGCCGGACAGGTTTCAGGCTACACCTTC
CDR3aa: CASSAGQVSGYTF
d_gene: TRBD1
v_gene: TRBV6-1
abundance: many
j_gene: TRBJ1-2

CDR3nt: TGTGCCAGCAGTTCCATCCGACGGACGGCCTATGGCTACACCTTC
CDR3aa: CASSSIRRTAYGYTF
d_gene: -
v_gene: TRBV28
abundance: few
j_gene: TRBJ1-2

CDR3nt: TGCAGTGCTAGATGGGGTCTGAACACTGAAGCTTTCTTT
CDR3aa: CSARWGLNTEAFF
d_gene: -
v_gene: TRBV20-1
abundance: many
j_gene: TRBJ1-1

CDR3nt: TGTGCCAGCAGCCCCAGACTTGGGGAGACCCAGTACTTC
CDR3aa: CASSPRLGETQYF
d_gene: -
v_gene: TRBV7-2
abundance: many
j_gene: TRBJ2-5

CDR3nt: TGTGCCAGCAGTTTCAGTCAGGGGGAGGTCGGGGAGCTGTTTTTT
CDR3aa: CASSFSQGEVGELFF
d_gene: -
v_gene: TRBV6-5
abundance: many
j_gene: TRBJ2-2

CDR3nt: TGTGCCAGCAGCTTGGCGGATCGGTGGACTCCAGATACGCAGTATTTT
CDR3aa: CASSLADRWTPDTQYF
d_gene: -
v_gene: TRBV5-5
abundance: many
j_gene: TRBJ2-3

CDR3nt: TGTGCCACCAGCAGAGATCTGGCAGCGAACACCGGGGAGCTGTTTTTT
CDR3aa: CATSRDLAANTGELFF
d_gene: -
v_gene: TRBV15
abundance: many
j_gene: TRBJ2-2

CDR3nt: TGTGCCAGCTCCGCCGTATATACGCAGTATTTT
CDR3aa: CASSAVYTQYF
d_gene: -
v_gene: TRBV12-3/TRBV12-4
abundance: many
j_gene: TRBJ2-3

CDR3nt: TGCAGTGCTACCCCGGTCCGCGAGACCCAGTACTTC
CDR3aa: CSATPVRETQYF
d_gene: -
v_gene: TRBV20-1
abundance: many
j_gene: TRBJ2-5

CDR3nt: TGTGCCAGCATCGGGACAGGGGTCGGTGAGCAGTTCTTC
CDR3aa: CASIGTGVGEQFF
d_gene: TRBD1
v_gene: TRBV12-3/TRBV12-4
abundance: few
j_gene: TRBJ2-1

CDR3nt: TGCGCCAGCAGCATCAAACTAGCGCTAAGCACAGATACGCAGTATTTT
CDR3aa: CASSIKLALSTDTQYF
d_gene: TRBD2
v_gene: TRBV5-1
abundance: many
j_gene: TRBJ2-3